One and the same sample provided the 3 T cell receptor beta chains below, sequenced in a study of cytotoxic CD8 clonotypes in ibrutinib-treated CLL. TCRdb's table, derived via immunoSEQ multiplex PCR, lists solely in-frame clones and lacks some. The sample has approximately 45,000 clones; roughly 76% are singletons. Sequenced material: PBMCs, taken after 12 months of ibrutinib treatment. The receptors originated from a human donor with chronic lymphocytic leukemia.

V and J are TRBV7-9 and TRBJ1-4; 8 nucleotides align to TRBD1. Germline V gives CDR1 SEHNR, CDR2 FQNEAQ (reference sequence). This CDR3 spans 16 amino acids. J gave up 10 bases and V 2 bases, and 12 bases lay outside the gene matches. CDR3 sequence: CASSLQLARGHGKLFF. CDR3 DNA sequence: TGTGCCAGCAGCTTACAACTAGCCAGGGGGCATGGAAAACTGTTTTTT.

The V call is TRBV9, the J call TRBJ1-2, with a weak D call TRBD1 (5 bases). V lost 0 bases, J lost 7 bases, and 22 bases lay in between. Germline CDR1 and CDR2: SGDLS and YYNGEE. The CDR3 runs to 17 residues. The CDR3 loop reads CASSVASPGLSDSGYTF. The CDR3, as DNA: TGTGCCAGCAGCGTAGCTTCACCGGGACTCTCGGACTCTGGCTACACCTTC.

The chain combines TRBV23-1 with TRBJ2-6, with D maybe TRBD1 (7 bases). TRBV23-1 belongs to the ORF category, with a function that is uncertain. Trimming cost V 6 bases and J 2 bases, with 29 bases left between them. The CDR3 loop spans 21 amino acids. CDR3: CASRRGNTEGAALTGANVLTF. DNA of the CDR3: TGCGCCAGCAGGCGGGGCAACACGGAGGGGGCGGCTTTGACTGGGGCCAACGTCCTGACTTTC.